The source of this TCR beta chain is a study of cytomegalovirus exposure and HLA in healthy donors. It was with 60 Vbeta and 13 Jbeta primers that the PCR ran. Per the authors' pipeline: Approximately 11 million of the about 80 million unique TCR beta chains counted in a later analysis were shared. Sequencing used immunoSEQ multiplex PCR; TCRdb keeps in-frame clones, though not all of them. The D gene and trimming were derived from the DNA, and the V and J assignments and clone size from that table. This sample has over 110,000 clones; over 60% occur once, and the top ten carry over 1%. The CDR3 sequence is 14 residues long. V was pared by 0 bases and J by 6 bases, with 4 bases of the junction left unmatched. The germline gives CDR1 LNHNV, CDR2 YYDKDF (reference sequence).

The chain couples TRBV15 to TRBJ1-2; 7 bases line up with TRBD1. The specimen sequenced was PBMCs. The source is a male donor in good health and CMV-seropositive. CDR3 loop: CATSRDGTAHGYTF. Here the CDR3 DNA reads TGTGCCACCAGCAGAGATGGGACAGCCCATGGCTACACCTTC. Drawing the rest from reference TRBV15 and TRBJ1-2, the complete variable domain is DAMVIQNPRYQVTQFGKPVTLSCSQTLNHNVMYWYQQKSSQAPKLLFHYYDKDFNNEADTPDNFQSRRPNTSFCFLDIRSPGLGDTAMYLCATSRDGTAHGYTFGSGTRLTVV.